Listed below are T cell receptor beta chains from one sample, sequenced in a study of cytomegalovirus exposure and HLA in healthy donors. Clones were sequenced by immunoSEQ multiplex PCR, and TCRdb holds only the in-frame ones, with some missing. The data hold roughly 93,000 clones, with roughly 82% observed a single time. The sample consisted of PBMCs. All receptors derive from a human donor in good health. The CDR3 runs from the conserved cysteine through the conserved F or W. Each record gives: V gene, J gene, clone size, D gene, CDR3 protein, CDR3 DNA. D genes are given only for firm matches. Not all rows give a size; the values are once, few, many and, for expanded clones, a class.

V: TRBV4-3
J: TRBJ2-7
size: .
D: .
CDR3: CASSQIAEVRYEQYF
DNA: TGCGCCAGCAGCCAAATAGCGGAGGTTAGGTACGAGCAGTACTTC

V: TRBV7-9
J: TRBJ2-5
size: .
D: TRBD1
CDR3: CASSLGKQGVVETQYF
DNA: TGTGCCAGCAGCTTGGGGAAACAGGGGGTCGTAGAGACCCAGTACTTC

V: TRBV7-9
J: TRBJ1-1
size: .
D: .
CDR3: CASTSPQVRTEAFF
DNA: TGTGCCAGCACCTCCCCACAGGTTCGCACTGAAGCTTTCTTT

V: TRBV15
J: TRBJ1-2
size: .
D: TRBD1
CDR3: CATSRAGKVGTGNGYTF
DNA: TGTGCCACCAGCAGAGCGGGTAAGGTGGGGACAGGGAATGGCTACACCTTC

V: TRBV7-8
J: TRBJ1-5
size: .
D: .
CDR3: CASSSGGGQPQHF
DNA: TGTGCCAGCAGCTCTGGGGGGGGACAGCCCCAGCATTTT

V: TRBV7-8
J: TRBJ2-7
size: .
D: TRBD2
CDR3: CASRPTSGTFYEQYF
DNA: TGTGCCAGCAGACCTACTAGCGGGACTTTCTACGAGCAGTACTTC

V: TRBV7-6
J: TRBJ1-6
size: .
D: .
CDR3: CASSHQDSPLHF
DNA: TGTGCCAGCAGCCACCAGGATTCACCCCTCCACTTT

V: TRBV18
J: TRBJ1-6
size: .
D: .
CDR3: CASSPPGRDSPLHF
DNA: TGTGCCAGCTCACCACCAGGGAGAGATTCACCCCTCCACTTT

V: TRBV5-4
J: TRBJ2-7
size: .
D: .
CDR3: CASSPGREMDEQYF
DNA: TGTGCCAGCAGCCCCGGTCGGGAGATGGACGAGCAGTACTTC

V: TRBV10-3
J: TRBJ1-1
size: .
D: TRBD1
CDR3: CAISHGTGVDTEAFF
DNA: TGTGCCATCAGTCACGGGACAGGGGTGGACACTGAAGCTTTCTTT

V: TRBV6-1
J: TRBJ2-6
size: .
D: .
CDR3: CASSEQGLAGANVLTF
DNA: TGTGCCAGCAGTGAACAGGGGCTCGCTGGGGCCAACGTCCTGACTTTC

V: TRBV27
J: TRBJ1-4
size: .
D: TRBD1
CDR3: CASKTFGTGGGELFF
DNA: TGTGCCAGCAAGACCTTTGGGACAGGGGGCGGAGAACTGTTTTTT

V: TRBV4-2
J: TRBJ2-3
size: .
D: TRBD1
CDR3: CASSQDGAGGRKDTQYF
DNA: TGTGCCAGCAGCCAAGATGGGGCAGGGGGCCGTAAAGATACGCAGTATTTT

V: TRBV2
J: TRBJ2-2
size: .
D: TRBD2
CDR3: CASSEALAGTNTGELFF
DNA: TGTGCCAGCAGTGAAGCACTAGCGGGAACGAACACCGGGGAGCTGTTTTTT

V: TRBV5-1
J: TRBJ2-2
size: .
D: .
CDR3: CASSLQGDANTGELFF
DNA: TGCGCCAGCAGCCTACAGGGCGATGCGAACACCGGGGAGCTGTTTTTT

V: TRBV19
J: TRBJ1-1
size: .
D: TRBD1
CDR3: CASSSGTVNTEAFF
DNA: TGTGCCAGTAGTAGCGGGACAGTGAACACTGAAGCTTTCTTT

V: TRBV5-1
J: TRBJ2-1
size: .
D: TRBD2
CDR3: CASSLERGANNEQFF
DNA: TGCGCCAGCAGCTTGGAGCGGGGGGCCAACAATGAGCAGTTCTTC

V: TRBV19
J: TRBJ2-7
size: .
D: .
CDR3: CASSIEGATGLRSEQYF
DNA: TGTGCCAGTAGTATAGAAGGGGCGACGGGTTTGCGCAGCGAGCAGTACTTC

V: TRBV18
J: TRBJ2-1
size: .
D: TRBD1
CDR3: CASSLYQGAAYNEQFF
DNA: TGTGCCAGCTCACTCTACCAGGGGGCGGCCTACAATGAGCAGTTCTTC

V: TRBV9
J: TRBJ1-1
size: .
D: TRBD1
CDR3: CASSATGTGTEAFF
DNA: TGTGCCAGCAGCGCCACTGGGACAGGCACTGAAGCTTTCTTT

V: TRBV7-9
J: TRBJ1-2
size: .
D: TRBD1
CDR3: CASSFGQGSYGYTF
DNA: TGTGCCAGCAGCTTTGGACAGGGATCCTATGGCTACACCTTC

V: TRBV5-1
J: TRBJ2-1
size: .
D: TRBD1
CDR3: CASSGTVSYNEQFF
DNA: TGCGCCAGCAGCGGGACAGTATCCTACAATGAGCAGTTCTTC

V: TRBV5-1
J: TRBJ1-1
size: .
D: .
CDR3: CASSPYSNTEAFF
DNA: TGCGCCAGCAGCCCTTACTCGAACACTGAAGCTTTCTTT

V: TRBV4-3
J: TRBJ2-1
size: .
D: TRBD2
CDR3: CASSQDLASGRMDEQFF
DNA: TGCGCCAGCAGCCAAGATCTAGCTAGCGGGAGGATGGATGAGCAGTTCTTC

V: TRBV7-2
J: TRBJ2-5
size: .
D: .
CDR3: CASSPQGSQETQYF
DNA: TGTGCCAGCAGTCCCCAGGGTAGCCAAGAGACCCAGTACTTC

V: TRBV5-1
J: TRBJ2-5
size: .
D: TRBD1
CDR3: CASSPPGQGRETQYF
DNA: TGCGCCAGCAGCCCACCCGGACAGGGAAGGGAGACCCAGTACTTC

V: TRBV12-5
J: TRBJ2-1
size: .
D: TRBD1
CDR3: CASVRRTGRDDEQFF
DNA: TGTGCTAGTGTTCGCCGGACAGGGCGTGACGATGAGCAGTTCTTC

V: TRBV11-2
J: TRBJ1-1
size: .
D: .
CDR3: CASRYAGNTEAFF
DNA: TGTGCCAGCAGGTACGCAGGGAACACTGAAGCTTTCTTT

V: TRBV25-1
J: TRBJ2-7
size: .
D: .
CDR3: CASSDASGANLNPYEQYF
DNA: TGTGCCAGCAGTGACGCTTCAGGGGCCAATCTTAATCCCTACGAGCAGTACTTC

V: TRBV4-1
J: TRBJ1-4
size: .
D: .
CDR3: CASSSQGAFNEKLFF
DNA: TGCGCCAGCAGCAGTCAAGGGGCCTTTAATGAAAAACTGTTTTTT

V: TRBV5-4
J: TRBJ2-5
size: .
D: TRBD2
CDR3: CAYKTLGASGGAETQYF
DNA: TGTGCCTATAAAACCCTTGGGGCTAGCGGGGGGGCAGAGACCCAGTACTTC

V: TRBV5-6
J: TRBJ1-1
size: few
D: .
CDR3: CASSLKRYTEAFF
DNA: TGTGCCAGCAGCTTGAAGAGATACACTGAAGCTTTCTTT

V: TRBV27
J: TRBJ1-1
size: once
D: TRBD1
CDR3: CASSRNLAGGGSNTEAFF
DNA: TGTGCCAGCAGTAGAAATCTTGCAGGGGGCGGCTCGAACACTGAAGCTTTCTTT

V: TRBV19
J: TRBJ2-3
size: .
D: TRBD2
CDR3: CASRITGGYNTQYF
DNA: TGTGCCAGTCGGATAACGGGAGGGTATAATACGCAGTATTTT

V: TRBV6-1
J: TRBJ1-5
size: .
D: .
CDR3: CASSEMQRSNQPQHF
DNA: TGTGCCAGCAGTGAAATGCAGAGGAGCAATCAGCCCCAGCATTTT

V: TRBV5-6
J: TRBJ1-5
size: once
D: TRBD1
CDR3: CASSLLRGQVNQPQHF
DNA: TGTGCCAGCAGCCTCCTGCGGGGACAGGTCAATCAGCCCCAGCATTTT

V: TRBV7-8
J: TRBJ2-2
size: .
D: .
CDR3: CASSPFGGRGNTGELFF
DNA: TGTGCCAGCAGCCCCTTCGGAGGGCGGGGGAACACCGGGGAGCTGTTTTTT

V: TRBV5-8
J: TRBJ1-1
size: .
D: .
CDR3: CASSFRVAGNTEAFF
DNA: TGTGCCAGCAGCTTCAGGGTAGCGGGGAACACTGAAGCTTTCTTT

V: TRBV7-7
J: TRBJ2-5
size: .
D: TRBD1
CDR3: CASSTGTGAQETQYF
DNA: TGTGCCAGCAGCACGGGGACAGGGGCCCAAGAGACCCAGTACTTC

V: TRBV6-6
J: TRBJ1-5
size: .
D: TRBD1
CDR3: CASSTTGDQPQHF
DNA: TGTGCCAGCAGTACAACAGGGGATCAGCCCCAGCATTTT

V: TRBV2
J: TRBJ1-5
size: .
D: .
CDR3: CASSVWRANSNQPQHF
DNA: TGTGCCAGCAGTGTTTGGAGGGCGAATAGCAATCAGCCCCAGCATTTT

V: TRBV7-9
J: TRBJ1-2
size: .
D: TRBD1
CDR3: CSSRATGAYNFF
DNA: TGTTCCAGCAGGGCGACAGGGGCCTACAATTTCTTC

V: TRBV20-1
J: TRBJ1-2
size: .
D: .
CDR3: CSIEGRSGYTF
DNA: TGCAGTATCGAGGGTAGGTCCGGCTACACCTTC

V: TRBV2
J: TRBJ1-1
size: .
D: TRBD1
CDR3: CASSTGQGVSAFF
DNA: TGTGCCAGCAGTACGGGACAGGGAGTCTCAGCTTTCTTT

V: TRBV2
J: TRBJ2-3
size: once
D: .
CDR3: CASSSKQYF
DNA: TGTGCCAGCAGTTCAAAACAGTATTTT

V: TRBV6-4
J: TRBJ2-2
size: .
D: .
CDR3: CASKPGGTGELFF
DNA: TGTGCCAGCAAACCGGGCGGGACCGGGGAGCTGTTTTTT

V: TRBV6-6
J: TRBJ1-2
size: once
D: .
CDR3: CASSIRRDYGYTF
DNA: TGTGCCAGCAGTATTCGACGGGACTATGGCTACACCTTC

V: TRBV4-2
J: TRBJ2-6
size: .
D: .
CDR3: CASSQEARAGGLLQAGANVLTF
DNA: TGTGCCAGCAGCCAAGAAGCTCGGGCCGGGGGGCTCCTCCAAGCCGGGGCCAACGTCCTGACTTTC

V: TRBV5-1
J: TRBJ2-7
size: .
D: .
CDR3: CASSLTGIGHEQYF
DNA: TGCGCCAGCAGCTTGACAGGGATTGGGCACGAGCAGTACTTC

V: TRBV11-2
J: TRBJ2-3
size: .
D: .
CDR3: CASSPSTDTQYF
DNA: TGTGCCAGCAGCCCGAGCACAGATACGCAGTATTTT

V: TRBV5-6
J: TRBJ1-1
size: .
D: .
CDR3: CASSFQGNAEAFF
DNA: TGTGCCAGCAGCTTTCAGGGGAACGCTGAAGCTTTCTTT

V: TRBV29-1
J: TRBJ2-1
size: few
D: .
CDR3: CSVGPRGGEQFF
DNA: TGCAGCGTTGGTCCAAGGGGCGGTGAGCAGTTCTTC